The rows below give T cell receptor beta chains drawn from one sample of a study of T cell changes during pregnancy in multiple sclerosis. TCRdb keeps only in-frame clones here, not all; method: immunoSEQ multiplex PCR. The table shows around 30,000 clones, with about nine tenths occurring only once. Sequencing was performed on CD8+ T cells from peripheral blood mononuclear cells, taken before pregnancy. The receptors originated from a female donor with multiple sclerosis, enrolled in a pregnancy study. Each CDR3 is given with its conserved first and last residue. A D gene is named only where the DNA matches it firmly. Not all rows give a size; the values are once, few, many and, for expanded clones, a class.

v_call: TRBV13; d_call: TRBD2; clone_size: .; j_call: TRBJ2-7; cdr3_aa: CASSLAAGGPWEQYF; cdr3_nt: TGTGCCAGCAGCTTAGCAGCGGGAGGGCCGTGGGAGCAGTACTTC
v_call: TRBV27; d_call: .; clone_size: .; j_call: TRBJ1-2; cdr3_aa: CASRDQGSGYTF; cdr3_nt: TGTGCCAGCAGGGACCAGGGGTCTGGCTACACCTTC
v_call: TRBV25-1; d_call: .; clone_size: .; j_call: TRBJ2-7; cdr3_aa: CASSVTVEEQYF; cdr3_nt: TGTGCCAGCAGTGTCACGGTAGAGGAGCAGTACTTC
v_call: TRBV7-2; d_call: .; clone_size: .; j_call: TRBJ2-7; cdr3_aa: CASRPGRGYEQYF; cdr3_nt: TGTGCCAGCAGGCCGGGTCGGGGCTACGAGCAGTACTTC
v_call: TRBV7-9; d_call: .; clone_size: .; j_call: TRBJ2-1; cdr3_aa: CASSLAANEQFF; cdr3_nt: TGTGCCAGCAGCTTGGCGGCGAATGAGCAGTTCTTC
v_call: TRBV27; d_call: TRBD1; clone_size: once; j_call: TRBJ2-6; cdr3_aa: CASSRQGNSGANVLTF; cdr3_nt: TGTGCCAGCAGCCGACAGGGCAACTCTGGGGCCAACGTCCTGACTTTC
v_call: TRBV7-8; d_call: TRBD2; clone_size: .; j_call: TRBJ2-7; cdr3_aa: CASSSWLAGDYEQYF; cdr3_nt: TGTGCCAGCAGCTCCTGGTTAGCGGGAGACTACGAGCAGTACTTC
v_call: TRBV21-1; d_call: .; clone_size: .; j_call: TRBJ1-1; cdr3_aa: CASPGAPRGTEAFF; cdr3_nt: TGTGCCAGCCCAGGGGCACCTAGGGGGACTGAAGCTTTCTTT
v_call: TRBV6-6; d_call: TRBD1; clone_size: .; j_call: TRBJ1-5; cdr3_aa: CAIGQGKPQHF; cdr3_nt: TGTGCCATCGGACAGGGGAAGCCCCAGCATTTT
v_call: TRBV7-3; d_call: .; clone_size: .; j_call: TRBJ2-1; cdr3_aa: CASSLYGGGSPNEQFF; cdr3_nt: TGTGCCAGCAGCTTATATGGGGGAGGATCACCCAATGAGCAGTTCTTC
v_call: TRBV27; d_call: TRBD1; clone_size: .; j_call: TRBJ1-2; cdr3_aa: CASSLDQTGRGYTF; cdr3_nt: TGTGCCAGCAGTTTAGACCAGACAGGGAGGGGCTACACCTTC
v_call: TRBV4-1; d_call: TRBD2; clone_size: .; j_call: TRBJ2-3; cdr3_aa: CASSPRAGTSQDF; cdr3_nt: TGCGCCAGCAGCCCTCGAGCCGGGACTAGTCAGGATTTT
v_call: TRBV6-1; d_call: .; clone_size: .; j_call: TRBJ1-1; cdr3_aa: CASSPETGNTEAFF; cdr3_nt: TGTGCCAGCAGCCCCGAAACAGGGAACACTGAAGCTTTCTTT
v_call: TRBV5-4; d_call: TRBD2; clone_size: .; j_call: TRBJ2-3; cdr3_aa: CASSIGSGGQADDTQYF; cdr3_nt: TGTGCCAGCAGCATAGGTAGCGGGGGCCAGGCGGATGATACGCAGTATTTT
v_call: TRBV7-3; d_call: TRBD1; clone_size: .; j_call: TRBJ1-2; cdr3_aa: CASSPGGMDYGYTF; cdr3_nt: TGTGCCAGCAGCCCAGGGGGAATGGACTATGGCTACACCTTC
v_call: TRBV16; d_call: .; clone_size: .; j_call: TRBJ2-1; cdr3_aa: CASSQQGYNEQFF; cdr3_nt: TGTGCCAGCAGCCAGCAGGGCTACAATGAGCAGTTCTTC
v_call: TRBV15; d_call: .; clone_size: .; j_call: TRBJ2-1; cdr3_aa: CATSRDLERSYNEQFF; cdr3_nt: TGTGCCACCAGCAGAGATCTAGAGCGATCCTACAATGAGCAGTTCTTC
v_call: TRBV27; d_call: .; clone_size: .; j_call: TRBJ2-1; cdr3_aa: CASSLRQVDGNEQFF; cdr3_nt: TGTGCCAGCAGTTTAAGACAGGTAGACGGGAATGAGCAGTTCTTC
v_call: TRBV7-3; d_call: TRBD2; clone_size: .; j_call: TRBJ2-3; cdr3_aa: CASSLIGGGTDTQYF; cdr3_nt: TGTGCCAGCAGCTTGATCGGGGGGGGCACAGATACGCAGTATTTT
v_call: TRBV19; d_call: .; clone_size: .; j_call: TRBJ2-7; cdr3_aa: CASSIGGRNEQYF; cdr3_nt: TGTGCCAGTAGTATAGGAGGGAGGAACGAGCAGTACTTC
v_call: TRBV2; d_call: TRBD1; clone_size: .; j_call: TRBJ1-1; cdr3_aa: CASSDLDREFSNTEAFF; cdr3_nt: TGTGCCAGCAGTGATCTGGACAGGGAATTCTCGAACACTGAAGCTTTCTTT
v_call: TRBV28; d_call: TRBD2; clone_size: .; j_call: TRBJ2-1; cdr3_aa: CASSPLAGDRSYNEQFF; cdr3_nt: TGTGCCAGCAGTCCCCTAGCGGGAGACCGCTCCTACAATGAGCAGTTCTTC
v_call: TRBV9; d_call: TRBD2; clone_size: .; j_call: TRBJ2-3; cdr3_aa: CASSEGLAADTQYF; cdr3_nt: TGTGCCAGCAGCGAGGGACTAGCCGCAGATACGCAGTATTTT
v_call: TRBV4-1; d_call: .; clone_size: few; j_call: TRBJ2-2; cdr3_aa: CASSPKRTGELFF; cdr3_nt: TGCGCCAGCAGCCCTAAACGGACCGGGGAGCTGTTTTTT
v_call: TRBV19; d_call: .; clone_size: .; j_call: TRBJ2-5; cdr3_aa: CASSIARGGQETQYF; cdr3_nt: TGTGCCAGTAGTATAGCGAGGGGGGGACAAGAGACCCAGTACTTC
v_call: TRBV11-2; d_call: TRBD2; clone_size: .; j_call: TRBJ2-5; cdr3_aa: CASSPERGGWETQYF; cdr3_nt: TGTGCCAGCAGCCCTGAGCGGGGGGGGTGGGAGACCCAGTACTTC
v_call: TRBV27; d_call: .; clone_size: .; j_call: TRBJ2-7; cdr3_aa: CASSALHEVSYEQYF; cdr3_nt: TGTGCCAGCAGCGCACTTCATGAGGTCTCCTACGAGCAGTACTTC
v_call: TRBV28; d_call: TRBD1; clone_size: few; j_call: TRBJ1-6; cdr3_aa: CASSLHRGQPLHF; cdr3_nt: TGTGCCAGCAGTCTACACAGGGGACAACCCCTCCACTTT
v_call: TRBV7-8; d_call: TRBD1; clone_size: once; j_call: TRBJ1-5; cdr3_aa: CASSPGDREVQPQHF; cdr3_nt: TGTGCCAGCAGCCCAGGTGACAGGGAGGTTCAGCCCCAGCATTTT
v_call: TRBV11-1; d_call: .; clone_size: .; j_call: TRBJ1-1; cdr3_aa: CASSLSSSGANTEAFF; cdr3_nt: TGTGCCAGCAGCTTATCCTCCAGTGGAGCTAACACTGAAGCTTTCTTT
v_call: TRBV5-1; d_call: .; clone_size: .; j_call: TRBJ2-7; cdr3_aa: CASSLDNSYEQYF; cdr3_nt: TGCGCCAGCAGCTTGGACAACTCCTACGAGCAGTACTTC
v_call: TRBV4-3; d_call: .; clone_size: .; j_call: TRBJ2-5; cdr3_aa: CASSQDLPEETQYF; cdr3_nt: TGCGCCAGCAGCCAAGATCTCCCTGAGGAGACCCAGTACTTC
v_call: TRBV15; d_call: .; clone_size: .; j_call: TRBJ2-7; cdr3_aa: CATSSPSGLDYEQYF; cdr3_nt: TGTGCCACCAGCAGTCCGTCAGGCTTAGACTACGAGCAGTACTTC
v_call: TRBV4-1; d_call: .; clone_size: .; j_call: TRBJ2-3; cdr3_aa: CASSQDRSGTDTQYF; cdr3_nt: TGCGCCAGCAGCCAAGATCGGAGCGGAACAGATACGCAGTATTTT
v_call: TRBV25-1; d_call: .; clone_size: .; j_call: TRBJ1-5; cdr3_aa: CASSDPGRRQPQHF; cdr3_nt: TGTGCCAGCAGTGACCCAGGGAGGCGGCAGCCCCAGCATTTT
v_call: TRBV19; d_call: TRBD1; clone_size: once; j_call: TRBJ1-4; cdr3_aa: CASSIAQGAFEKLFF; cdr3_nt: TGTGCCAGTAGTATAGCACAGGGGGCTTTCGAAAAACTGTTTTTT
v_call: TRBV4-3; d_call: .; clone_size: .; j_call: TRBJ2-7; cdr3_aa: CASSQDRNRAYEQYF; cdr3_nt: TGCGCCAGCAGCCAAGATAGGAACAGGGCCTACGAGCAGTACTTC
v_call: TRBV19; d_call: .; clone_size: .; j_call: TRBJ1-6; cdr3_aa: CASSIWGEDSPLHF; cdr3_nt: TGTGCCAGTAGTATATGGGGGGAGGATTCACCCCTCCACTTT
v_call: TRBV29-1; d_call: .; clone_size: .; j_call: TRBJ2-1; cdr3_aa: CSVDGAASPVYEQFF; cdr3_nt: TGCAGCGTTGATGGGGCGGCCTCCCCGGTGTATGAGCAGTTCTTC
v_call: TRBV5-4; d_call: TRBD1; clone_size: .; j_call: TRBJ2-5; cdr3_aa: CASSAGTGGGEETQYF; cdr3_nt: TGTGCCAGCAGCGCCGGGACAGGGGGCGGTGAAGAGACCCAGTACTTC
v_call: TRBV4-2; d_call: TRBD2; clone_size: once; j_call: TRBJ2-1; cdr3_aa: CASSQDGTSGFNEQFF; cdr3_nt: TGTGCCAGCAGCCAAGATGGGACTAGCGGGTTCAATGAGCAGTTCTTC
v_call: TRBV28; d_call: TRBD2; clone_size: .; j_call: TRBJ2-2; cdr3_aa: CASREPGLGVTGELFF; cdr3_nt: TGTGCCAGCAGAGAGCCGGGACTAGGGGTCACCGGGGAGCTGTTTTTT
v_call: TRBV9; d_call: .; clone_size: few; j_call: TRBJ1-1; cdr3_aa: CASSVEQNTEAFF; cdr3_nt: TGTGCCAGCAGCGTAGAGCAGAACACTGAAGCTTTCTTT
v_call: TRBV4-1; d_call: TRBD1; clone_size: .; j_call: TRBJ2-7; cdr3_aa: CASSQDGTGGADYEQYF; cdr3_nt: TGCGCCAGCAGCCAAGACGGAACAGGGGGCGCGGACTACGAGCAGTACTTC
v_call: TRBV18; d_call: TRBD2; clone_size: .; j_call: TRBJ2-5; cdr3_aa: CASSPLRGEGEETQYF; cdr3_nt: TGTGCCAGCTCACCCCTCCGCGGGGAGGGAGAGGAGACCCAGTACTTC
v_call: TRBV27; d_call: TRBD2; clone_size: .; j_call: TRBJ2-7; cdr3_aa: CASSLRLASTYEQYF; cdr3_nt: TGTGCCAGCAGTCTCCGACTAGCGAGTACCTACGAGCAGTACTTC
v_call: TRBV6-6; d_call: .; clone_size: once; j_call: TRBJ2-7; cdr3_aa: CASTPGLGYEQYF; cdr3_nt: TGTGCCAGCACCCCAGGCCTGGGCTACGAGCAGTACTTC
v_call: TRBV6-1; d_call: .; clone_size: .; j_call: TRBJ2-3; cdr3_aa: CASSEVSDTDTQYF; cdr3_nt: TGTGCCAGCAGTGAAGTCTCGGACACGGATACGCAGTATTTT
v_call: TRBV2; d_call: TRBD1; clone_size: .; j_call: TRBJ1-1; cdr3_aa: CASRGQGLSTEAFF; cdr3_nt: TGTGCCAGCAGGGGACAGGGACTCAGCACTGAAGCTTTCTTT
v_call: TRBV4-2; d_call: TRBD2; clone_size: .; j_call: TRBJ2-7; cdr3_aa: CASKNIAGGLDEQYF; cdr3_nt: TGTGCCAGCAAGAATATAGCGGGAGGTTTAGACGAGCAGTACTTC